Following are 32 T cell receptor beta chains from one sample sequenced in a study of blood T cells in healthy people across ages. It was with a sample-barcoded 5' primer and a J-beta primer mix that a second PCR of roughly 7 to 12 cycles was run. A single record per CDR3 protein comes from TCRdb applying MiXCR to the 5' RACE reads. Among approximately 1,000,000 distinct CDR3 sequences listed, roughly 45% were seen once. Sample: blood. The receptors were sampled from an older woman in good health.

Points on this clonotype: With a much larger clone just one base away, this may be a read error. The rearrangement uses TRBV29-1 and TRBJ2-1, with 9 bases identical to TRBD1. CDR1 and CDR2 from the germline V gene are SQVTM and ANQGSEA. CDR3 length equals 15 residues. J was trimmed by 10 bases and V by 2 bases; bases with no gene match: 12. The CDR3 spells CSVEPRQGGSYEQFF. The CDR3 nucleotides read TGCAGCGTTGAACCCCGACAGGGGGGATCCTACGAGCAGTTCTTC.

This clonotype has a handful of counts. The J gene is TRBJ2-1, the V gene TRBV20-1, with 10 positions matching TRBD2. The germline V gene has CDR1 DFQATT and CDR2 SNEGSKA (reference sequence). J gave up 10 bases and V 8 bases, and 14 bases lay outside the gene matches. The CDR3 spans 14 residues. This CDR3 is CSSRALAGTGEQFF. Written as DNA, the CDR3 is TGCAGTTCCCGGGCACTAGCGGGAACAGGCGAGCAGTTCTTC.

This clonotype has at least ten counts. The chain's CDR3 is CASSHTTGAYGYTF. The CDR3 nucleotides are TGTGCCAGCAGCCACACGACAGGGGCATATGGCTACACCTTC. The chain links TRBV5-6 to TRBJ1-2, with 8 bases fitting TRBD1. Losses at the gene ends were 4 bases for V and 5 bases for J; bases not matched to a gene: 7. From germline, CDR1 is SGHDT and CDR2 YYEEEE. The CDR3 is 14 residues long.

This chain links TRBV11-2 with TRBJ2-4, with D possibly being TRBD2 (6 bases). From germline, CDR1 is SGHAT and CDR2 FQNNGV. The CDR3 covers 16 residues. Trimming left V 4 bases short and J 0 bases short, with 13 bases between. The chain's CDR3 is CASSSRDSRAKNIQYF. The CDR3 DNA reads as TGTGCCAGCAGCTCCCGGGACTCTAGAGCCAAAAACATTCAGTACTTC.

This chain uses TRBV20-1 with TRBJ2-7; D may be TRBD1 or TRBD2 (5 bases each). This CDR3 spans 17 amino acids. Between the trimmed V and J ends, which lost 3 bases and 7 bases, there was a span of 28 bases. Germline loops: CDR1 DFQATT, CDR2 SNEGSKA (reference sequence). The CDR3 nucleotides are TGCAGTGCTAGTCCTATGGGGGACGTAGATCCCTACAATGAGCAGTACTTC. It yields the protein CSASPMGDVDPYNEQYF.

The chain uses TRBV5-5 and TRBJ1-2; D is ambiguous. CDR1 SGHKS and CDR2 YYEKEE come from the germline V gene (reference sequence). The ends were cut back, 4 bases at V and 5 bases at J, with 9 bases in the middle. There are 12 residues in the CDR3. CDR3 coding DNA: TGTGCCAGCAGCCCTGTGTCGTATGGCTACACCTTC. As protein: CASSPVSYGYTF. Combining the CDR3 with reference TRBV5-5 and TRBJ1-2 gives the whole variable domain DAGVTQSPTHLIKTRGQQVTLRCSPISGHKSVSWYQQVLGQGPQFIFQYYEKEERGRGNFPDRFSARQFPNYSSELNVNALLLGDSALYLCASSPVSYGYTFGSGTRLTVV.

The rearrangement uses TRBV13 and TRBJ1-1, with D perhaps matching TRBD1 (5 bases). CDR1 is PRHDT, CDR2 FYEKMQ, per germline (reference sequence). Trimming took 0 bases from V and 0 from J, leaving 11 bases between them. The CDR3 length is 16 residues. The CDR3 DNA is TGTGCCAGCAGCTTAGGCCGTGGAGGGGTGAACACTGAAGCTTTCTTT. The encoded protein is CASSLGRGGVNTEAFF.

This chain uses TRBV29-1 with TRBJ1-5, with 8 bases identical to TRBD1. The germline V gene encodes CDR1 SQVTM and CDR2 ANQGSEA. The length of the CDR3 is 13 residues. The junction had 4 bases not matched to a gene; V was cut back by 6 bases and J by 3 bases. CDR3 coding DNA: TGCAGCGTGTTGGACAGGGACAATCAGCCCCAGCATTTT. Amino acids: CSVLDRDNQPQHF.

In this sample, this clonotype turned up many times. This chain links TRBV29-1 with TRBJ2-1; 8 bases line up with TRBD2. The germline CDR1 and CDR2 sequences are SQVTM and ANQGSEA. The CDR3 spans 13 residues. V lost 4 bases to trimming and J lost 3 bases; unmatched junction nucleotides: 2. The CDR3 sequence is CSVVAGGYNEQFF. The DNA of the CDR3 is TGCAGCGTTGTCGCGGGGGGCTACAATGAGCAGTTCTTC.

The chain couples TRBV6-5 to TRBJ2-1, with 12 nucleotides matching TRBD2. V was clipped by 9 bases and J by 4 bases; unmatched bases: 10. Germline loops: CDR1 MNHEY, CDR2 SVGAGI. The CDR3 runs to 16 residues. The CDR3 sequence: CARPTPTSGSYNEQFF. CDR3 bases: TGTGCCAGACCTACCCCGACTAGCGGGAGTTACAATGAGCAGTTCTTC.

The sample holds a few counts of this clonotype. The chain combines TRBV24-1 with TRBJ2-1, with 13 nucleotides matching TRBD2. The V segment lost 2 bases and the J segment 5 bases; nucleotides outside the gene matches: 8. The CDR3 is 18 residues long. Germline CDR1 and CDR2: KGHDR and SFDVKD. The CDR3 DNA is TGTGCCACCAGTGATTGGACTAGCGGGAGTGGTATAAACAATGAGCAGTTCTTC. This sequence encodes CATSDWTSGSGINNEQFF.

This clonotype was picked up one time. The chain has TRBV20-1 and TRBJ1-2; 10 bases match TRBD1. Per germline, CDR1 DFQATT and CDR2 SNEGSKA (reference sequence). Germline trimming cut 6 bases from V and 6 bases from J; bases unmatched to any gene: 4. This CDR3 comprises 12 residues. CDR3 bases: TGCAGTGCGCAGACAGGGGGCGATGGCTACACCTTC. It yields the protein CSAQTGGDGYTF.

The chain carries TRBV4-3 and TRBJ2-7; 14 nucleotides match TRBD2. Losses at the gene ends were 0 bases for V and 7 bases for J; bases not matched to a gene: 17. Germline CDR1 reads LGHNA; CDR2 reads YSLEER. The CDR3 has 20 amino acids. The CDR3 coding sequence is TGCGCCAGCAGCCAAGAAGCTCGGACTAGCGGGGGGTTAACCTACAATGAGCAGTACTTC. It translates to CASSQEARTSGGLTYNEQYF.

The CDR3, as DNA: TGTGCCAGCAGTTTAAACGGGAGGCTCTACCAAGAGACCCAGTACTTC. Translating gives CASSLNGRLYQETQYF. J is TRBJ2-5 and V is TRBV27, with 7 bases matching TRBD2. This CDR3 is built from 16 residues. The germline V gene encodes CDR1 MNHEY and CDR2 SMNVEV (reference sequence). The trim removed 2 bases at V and 0 bases at J, leaving 6 bases unmatched.

This clonotype came up a few times. This chain joins TRBV5-1 and TRBJ1-2; the D gene is possibly TRBD1 (6 bases). Germline V gene data show CDR1 as SGHRS and CDR2 as YFSETQ. The V and J ends lost 4 bases and 6 bases respectively, with 13 bases between them. This CDR3 spans 13 amino acids. This chain's CDR3 is CASSGSQGNGYTF. CDR3 nucleotide sequence: TGCGCCAGCAGCGGATCCCAGGGGAATGGCTACACCTTC.

The chain uses TRBV2 and TRBJ2-7; TRBD2 aligns across 10 bases. V lost 2 bases to trimming and J lost 5 bases; unmatched junction nucleotides: 6. Germline V gene sequence: CDR1 SNHLY, CDR2 FYNNEI. The CDR3 covers 15 residues. The CDR3 loop reads CASSERGTSVHEQYF. The CDR3 DNA reads as TGTGCCAGCAGTGAAAGGGGGACTAGCGTGCACGAGCAGTACTTC.

The chain employs TRBV6-6 and TRBJ1-5; weak D call: TRBD1 (6 bases). Looked up from germline, CDR1 is MNHNY and CDR2 is SVGAGI (reference sequence). V was pared by 4 bases and J by 0 bases, with 10 bases between. The CDR3 contains 15 residues. The CDR3 protein is CASSSGQYSNQPQHF. The CDR3 nucleotides are TGTGCCAGCAGTTCCGGACAGTATAGCAATCAGCCCCAGCATTTT.

The chain recombines TRBV13 with TRBJ2-1, with 16 bases that match TRBD2. V lost 5 bases to trimming and J lost 10 bases; unmatched junction nucleotides: 5. Germline CDR1 is PRHDT and CDR2 is FYEKMQ (reference sequence). This CDR3 region has 15 residues. Here the CDR3 DNA reads TGTGCCAGCAGCGAGCAGGGACTAGCGGGAGGGGAGCAGTTCTTC. Translating it yields CASSEQGLAGGEQFF.

This clonotype was counted only a few times. This chain connects TRBV12-3 or TRBV12-4 to TRBJ2-7, with 9 bases aligning to TRBD1. There are 14 residues in the CDR3. With V trimmed by 6 bases and J by 3 bases, 6 bases remained unmatched. CDR3: CASSRDRANYEQYF. In DNA form, the CDR3 reads TGTGCCAGCAGCAGGGACAGGGCGAACTACGAGCAGTACTTC.

The chain uses TRBV30 and TRBJ2-1; D gene uncertain. This CDR3 comprises 14 residues. Germline V CDR1 and CDR2: GTSNPN, SVGIG (reference sequence). V lost 3 bases and J lost 10, with 19 bases in between. The CDR3 is CAWRGSSLTYEQFF. CDR3 bases: TGTGCCTGGAGGGGAAGCAGTTTAACCTACGAGCAGTTCTTC.

V is TRBV28 and J is TRBJ2-5, with TRBD2 matching over 8 bases. The CDR3 totals 14 residues. Germline-derived CDR1 and CDR2 are MDHEN and SYDVKM. The ends lost 4 bases at V and 4 bases at J; junction bases unmatched: 5. CDR3 nucleotides: TGTGCCAGCAGTTCGGGACTAGGCGTAGAGACCCAGTACTTC. Translating it yields CASSSGLGVETQYF.

V usage is TRBV11-3 and J usage is TRBJ2-1; 9 bases are shared with TRBD2. J was trimmed by 9 bases and V by 1 base; bases with no gene match: 4. The CDR3 extends over 14 amino acids. The V gene's germline CDR1 is SGHNT and CDR2 YENEEA. The CDR3 region has the DNA TGTGCCAGCAGCTTAGTCGCGGGAGGGGGTGAGCAGTTCTTC. As protein: CASSLVAGGGEQFF.

The chain employs TRBV28 and TRBJ2-2, with D maybe TRBD2 (5 bases). Trimming cost V 9 bases and J 5 bases, with 16 bases left between them. Germline values: CDR1 MDHEN, CDR2 SYDVKM. The CDR3 runs to 14 residues. The CDR3 coding sequence is TGTGCCAGTGGCGCGGGCGGCCGGACCGGGGAGCTGTTTTTT. Its translation: CASGAGGRTGELFF.

This sequence joins TRBV27 and TRBJ2-3; 8 bases line up with TRBD1. The V gene end was trimmed by 2 bases and the J gene end by 4 bases; junction bases not matched to a gene: 5. CDR1 MNHEY and CDR2 SMNVEV come from the germline V gene (reference sequence). The CDR3 runs to 15 residues. The CDR3 DNA is TGTGCCAGCAGTTTACCAGGGGGCTATGCAGATACGCAGTATTTT. This gives the protein CASSLPGGYADTQYF.

At least ten counts were recorded for this clonotype. The J gene is TRBJ2-5, the V gene TRBV25-1; D gene unclear. The CDR3 extends over 12 amino acids. Between the trimmed V and J ends, which lost 4 bases and 5 bases, there was a span of 8 bases. Germline V gene data show CDR1 as MGHDK and CDR2 as SYGVNS. The chain's CDR3 is CASSVLGETQYF. CDR3 DNA: TGTGCCAGCAGTGTCCTAGGGGAGACCCAGTACTTC.

This clonotype has a single count. The genes are TRBV7-9 and TRBJ2-1; D uncertain. The CDR3 runs to 15 residues. V lost 7 bases and J lost 0, with 13 bases in between. The germline gives CDR1 SEHNR, CDR2 FQNEAQ (reference sequence). The CDR3 nucleotides are TGTGCCAGCACGGAAGGACCTGGCTCCTACAATGAGCAGTTCTTC. Its translation is CASTEGPGSYNEQFF.

Only one count was recorded for this clonotype. The rearrangement links TRBV7-7 to TRBJ2-3, with D tentatively TRBD1 (6 bases). V was clipped by 11 bases and J by 2 bases, with 17 bases between them. CDR3 length: 14 residues. Germline loops: CDR1 SSHAT, CDR2 FNYEAQ (reference sequence). The CDR3 coding sequence is TGTGCCGGAGAGGGACACCCCCTCACAGATACGCAGTATTTT. Encoded protein: CAGEGHPLTDTQYF.

This clonotype was found a few times. The V call is TRBV13, the J call TRBJ2-7; no firm D call. Trimming removed 2 bases at V and 7 bases at J, with 9 bases between. The CDR3 covers 12 residues. CDR1 is PRHDT and CDR2 is FYEKMQ in the germline V gene (reference sequence). The CDR3 reads CASSLRTREQYF. Here the CDR3 DNA reads TGTGCCAGCAGCTTACGAACAAGGGAGCAGTACTTC.

The chain has TRBV5-4 and TRBJ2-3; weak D call: TRBD2 (5 bases). Trimming took off 0 bases at V and 5 bases at J, with 19 bases between the two ends. Germline values: CDR1 SGHNT, CDR2 YYREEE (reference sequence). There are 17 residues in the CDR3. CDR3 sequence reads: CASSLGGAAPGIDTQYF. The DNA for the CDR3 is TGTGCCAGCAGCTTGGGGGGAGCGGCCCCGGGCATAGATACGCAGTATTTT.

The V call is TRBV5-1, the J call TRBJ1-6; 7 nucleotides line up with TRBD1. The CDR3 sequence is 16 residues long. Germline V gene data show CDR1 as SGHRS and CDR2 as YFSETQ. Trimming removed 1 base from V and 6 bases from J; junction bases left unmatched: 7. The CDR3 DNA sequence: TGCGCCAGCAGCTTGTATGCGGACAGGATTAATTCACCCCTCCACTTT. This gives the protein CASSLYADRINSPLHF.

The V call is TRBV27, the J call TRBJ2-1; D might be TRBD2 (5 bases). This CDR3 has 12 amino acids. Looked up from germline, CDR1 is MNHEY and CDR2 is SMNVEV (reference sequence). Trimming pared 3 bases from V and 10 bases from J, leaving 10 bases between. The CDR3 DNA reads TGTGCCAGCAGTTTTGGACCGGGGGAGCAGTTCTTC. As protein: CASSFGPGEQFF.

In its sample, this clonotype was seen a few times. The chain carries TRBV24-1 and TRBJ2-6; TRBD1 aligns across 9 bases. From germline, CDR1 is KGHDR and CDR2 SFDVKD. The CDR3 is 18 residues long. Losses at the gene ends were 2 bases for V and 0 bases for J; bases not matched to a gene: 4. CDR3: CATSDSPGQGSGANVLTF. CDR3 in DNA: TGTGCCACCAGTGATTCTCCGGGACAGGGCTCTGGGGCCAACGTCCTGACTTTC.